Below are 17 T cell receptor beta chains sequenced from a single sample in a study of blood T cell repertoires in COVID-19. Libraries were prepared by immunoSEQ multiplex PCR; TCRdb keeps only in-frame clonotypes and omits some of them. The sample lists 25,000 to 30,000 clones; less than 80% were seen once. Sequenced: peripheral blood. These receptors originate from a man aged 70-80 years with acute or convalescent COVID-19.

This clone was counted only a few times. The genes are TRBV18 and TRBJ1-5, with a possible D match to TRBD1 (6 bases). V dropped 3 bases and J dropped 0 bases, with 15 bases sitting between them. Germline CDR1 reads KGHSH; CDR2 reads LQKENI. The CDR3 consists of 17 residues. The CDR3 is CASSPEQGSYSNQPQHF. CDR3 nucleotide sequence: TGTGCCAGCTCACCTGAGCAGGGGTCATATAGCAATCAGCCCCAGCATTTT.

V is TRBV28 and J is TRBJ2-5; the match to TRBD1 covers 7 bases. CDR3 length: 15 amino acids. Per the germline V gene, CDR1 is MDHEN and CDR2 is SYDVKM. Trimming removed 2 bases from V and 1 base from J; junction bases left unmatched: 4. The CDR3 DNA reads TGTGCCAGCAGTTTAAGGGGGACAGTCCAAGAGACCCAGTACTTC. It specifies CASSLRGTVQETQYF. The complete variable domain, with remaining parts taken from reference TRBV28 and TRBJ2-5, reads DVKVTQSSRYLVKRTGEKVFLECVQDMDHENMFWYRQDPGLGLRLIYFSYDVKMKEKGDIPEGYSVSREKKERFSLILESASTNQTSMYLCASSLRGTVQETQYFGPGTRLLVL.

Points on this clone: One end of the junction fails to match germline, which may point to a read error. The chain couples TRBV2 to TRBJ2-4; D may be TRBD2 (5 bases). The CDR3 has 11 amino acids. Germline CDR1 is SNHLY and CDR2 is FYNNEI. The CDR3 region is CASAGKSIQYF. CDR3 sequence (DNA): TGTGCCAGCGCGGGCAAAAGCATTCAGTACTTC.

The chain couples TRBV6-2 or TRBV6-3 to TRBJ2-5, with 7 bases that match TRBD2. The germline V gene encodes CDR1 MNHEY and CDR2 SVGEGT. The V and J ends lost 2 bases and 1 base, in that order; junction bases with no gene match: 7. The CDR3 extends over 16 amino acids. This CDR3 reads CASSYALSGGQETQYF. Here the CDR3 DNA reads TGTGCCAGCAGTTACGCCCTATCGGGGGGCCAAGAGACCCAGTACTTC.

The rearrangement links TRBV7-2 to TRBJ1-2, with 10 bases aligning to TRBD1. CDR3 length equals 13 residues. Germline CDR1 is SGHTA and CDR2 is FQGNSA. V lost 6 bases, J lost 9 bases, and 7 bases stayed unmatched. The CDR3 sequence is CASRGRGQGSYTF. In DNA form, the CDR3 reads TGTGCCAGCAGAGGACGGGGACAGGGGAGCTACACCTTC.

CDR3 sequence: CASGEGNQPQHF. In DNA, the CDR3 is TGTGCCAGCGGCGAGGGAAATCAGCCCCAGCATTTT. The chain employs TRBV10-3 and TRBJ1-5; D gene uncertain. The CDR3 is 12 amino acids. V shed 10 bases and J shed 4 bases, with 11 bases lying between them. Germline V gives CDR1 ENHRY, CDR2 SYGVKD.

The chain has TRBV7-9 and TRBJ1-2; D is undetermined. The CDR3 covers 10 residues. V lost 4 bases and J 10 bases, leaving 7 bases between the germline ends. The germline V gene encodes CDR1 SEHNR and CDR2 FQNEAQ (reference sequence). The CDR3, as DNA: TGTGCCAGCAGCTCAGTTAACTACACCTTC. Its translation is CASSSVNYTF.

This chain uses TRBV27 with TRBJ1-2, with 8 bases identical to TRBD1. Germline V CDR1 and CDR2: MNHEY, SMNVEV (reference sequence). V trimming: 6 bases; J trimming: 6 bases; junction bases outside the gene matches: 15. This CDR3 contains 16 residues. DNA of the CDR3: TGTGCCAGCAGCAGCCCTGGGGCAGGGGGCTTTAATGGCTACACCTTC. Protein sequence: CASSSPGAGGFNGYTF.

Only a few counts were recorded for this clone. CDR3 DNA sequence: TGTGCCAGCAGCTCCCCGCCGGGAGGGACCCAGTACTTC. Protein: CASSSPPGGTQYF. The V and J genes are TRBV7-3 and TRBJ2-5; 7 positions agree with TRBD2. The V gene end was trimmed by 4 bases and the J gene end by 7 bases; junction bases not matched to a gene: 6. The CDR3 is 13 amino acids. Germline CDR1 reads SGHTA; CDR2 reads FQGTGA.

The chain recombines TRBV19 with TRBJ2-3; D gene ambiguous. CDR3 size: 14 residues. The germline CDR1 and CDR2 sequences are LNHDA and SQIVND (reference sequence). The V and J ends lost 2 bases and 2 bases respectively, with 8 bases between them. The CDR3 protein is CASSISSYTDTQYF. The CDR3 bases are TGTGCCAGTAGTATATCTAGTTACACAGATACGCAGTATTTT.

The chain recombines TRBV10-1 with TRBJ1-4; a possible D gene is TRBD1 (6 bases). The germline V gene encodes CDR1 WNHNN and CDR2 SYGVQD (reference sequence). The CDR3 consists of 14 residues. With 8 bases removed from V and 8 bases from J, the gap between germline ends came to 18 bases. CDR3 amino acids: CASLGAGCWEKLFF. For the CDR3, the DNA is TGCGCCAGCCTGGGGGCAGGATGCTGGGAAAAACTGTTTTTT.

This clone was recorded a few times. This sequence joins TRBV6-2 or TRBV6-3 and TRBJ1-5, with a weak D call TRBD1 (5 bases). The CDR3 is 18 residues long. CDR1 MNHEY and CDR2 SVGEGT come from the germline V gene. V shed 2 bases and J shed 0 bases, with 17 bases lying between them. CDR3 loop: CASSYVGGDLYSNQPQHF. The CDR3 region has the DNA TGTGCCAGCAGTTACGTCGGGGGGGATTTGTATAGCAATCAGCCCCAGCATTTT.

This clone was seen just once. V and J are TRBV5-1 and TRBJ2-5, with D maybe TRBD2 (6 bases). CDR3 size: 14 residues. Germline V gives CDR1 SGHRS, CDR2 YFSETQ. Trimming shortened V by 0 bases and J by 5 bases, and 11 bases separated the two germline ends. CDR3 DNA: TGCGCCAGCAGCTTGGCCGGAGGGTTGGAGACCCAGTACTTC. Its translation: CASSLAGGLETQYF.

The chain joins TRBV6-5 to TRBJ1-4; no firm D call. V was trimmed by 8 bases and J by 4 bases, leaving 11 bases between them. Germline CDR1 MNHEY, CDR2 SVGAGI. The length of the CDR3 is 13 residues. CDR3 coding DNA: TGTGCCAGCCACACAGCTTTTAATGAAAAACTGTTTTTT. Protein product: CASHTAFNEKLFF.

CDR3 residues: CASSDNNQPQHF. For the CDR3, the DNA is TGCGCCAGCAGTGATAACAATCAGCCCCAGCATTTT. This chain connects TRBV10-1 to TRBJ1-5; D is undetermined. This CDR3 comprises 12 residues. With 3 bases removed from V and 3 bases from J, the gap between germline ends came to 3 bases. Per the germline V gene, CDR1 is WNHNN and CDR2 is SYGVQD (reference sequence).

This clone came up once. V usage is TRBV18 and J usage is TRBJ2-2; 7 bases map to TRBD1. In germline, CDR1 is KGHSH, CDR2 LQKENI. The CDR3 sequence is 17 residues long. V shed 1 base, J shed 4 bases, and the junction held 9 bases outside the gene matches. The CDR3 loop is CASSPQKPGQFTGELFF. In DNA, the CDR3 is TGTGCCAGCTCACCACAGAAGCCGGGACAGTTCACCGGGGAGCTGTTTTTT. Complete variable domain (other parts from reference TRBV18 and TRBJ2-2): NAGVMQNPRHLVRRRGQEARLRCSPMKGHSHVYWYRQLPEEGLKFMVYLQKENIIDESGMPKERFSAEFPKEGPSILRIQQVVRGDSAAYFCASSPQKPGQFTGELFFGEGSRLTVL.

This clone appeared once. The rearrangement links TRBV5-1 to TRBJ2-7; D is perhaps TRBD1 (5 bases). Trimming removed 4 bases at V and 1 base at J, with 15 bases between. CDR3 length: 15 residues. Germline loops: CDR1 SGHRS, CDR2 YFSETQ. CDR3 DNA: TGCGCCAGCAGCGAATCCACAGGCCTGTCCTACGAGCAGTACTTC. This codes for CASSESTGLSYEQYF.